One sample yielded the 27 T cell receptor beta chains listed below, sequenced in a study of blood T cell repertoires in COVID-19. Method: immunoSEQ multiplex PCR; TCRdb's copy keeps in-frame clones and lacks some. Here the sample spans just over 250,000 clones, about 87% being singletons. The sequenced sample consisted of peripheral blood. Receptors were obtained from a man between 60 and 75 years old who had recovered from COVID-19.

The rearrangement uses TRBV6-2 or TRBV6-3 and TRBJ1-5, with a tentative D call TRBD1 (6 bases). Trimming stripped 0 bases from V and 2 bases from J, with 14 bases between. The germline CDR1 and CDR2 sequences are MNHEY and SVGEGT. This CDR3 region has 17 residues. The DNA for the CDR3 is TGTGCCAGCAGTTACTCAATTTCCAGGGGTGGCAATCAGCCCCAGCATTTT. As protein: CASSYSISRGGNQPQHF.

This chain links TRBV15 with TRBJ2-1; D might be TRBD2 (6 bases). V lost 7 bases and J lost 0, with 10 bases in between. CDR1 LNHNV and CDR2 YYDKDF come from the germline V gene (reference sequence). The CDR3 extends over 14 amino acids. CDR3 protein: CATTSASSYNEQFF. CDR3 nucleotides: TGTGCCACCACTAGCGCAAGCTCCTACAATGAGCAGTTCTTC.

This clone has a handful of counts. The V gene is TRBV7-7, the J gene TRBJ2-7; no clear D. The V end was cut by 6 bases, the J end by 5 bases, with 11 bases between. Per germline, CDR1 SSHAT and CDR2 FNYEAQ (reference sequence). The CDR3 has 12 residues. CDR3 sequence (DNA): TGTGCCAGCAGTACAGCTGGCCACGAGCAGTACTTC. As protein: CASSTAGHEQYF.

This chain uses TRBV29-1 with TRBJ2-3; 9 bases agree with TRBD2. Germline CDR1 and CDR2: SQVTM and ANQGSEA. This CDR3 is 15 amino acids long. After removal of 6 bases from V and 1 base from J, the junction contained 8 bases not matched to a gene. CDR3: CSVRQAGGGTDTQYF. CDR3 DNA: TGCAGCGTACGTCAAGCGGGGGGCGGCACAGATACGCAGTATTTT.

The chain is built from TRBV5-1 and TRBJ1-2; 9 bases are shared with TRBD1. CDR1 and CDR2 (germline): SGHRS, YFSETQ. V shed 4 bases, J shed 4 bases, and the junction held 8 bases outside the gene matches. The CDR3 consists of 15 residues. CDR3 in amino acids: CASSGTGPLSYGYTF. CDR3 coding DNA: TGCGCCAGCAGCGGGACAGGGCCCCTATCCTATGGCTACACCTTC. Together with reference TRBV5-1 and TRBJ1-2, the CDR3 gives the full variable domain: KAGVTQTPRYLIKTRGQQVTLSCSPISGHRSVSWYQQTPGQGLQFLFEYFSETQRNKGNFPGRFSGRQFSNSRSEMNVSTLELGDSALYLCASSGTGPLSYGYTFGSGTRLTVV.

This clone was recorded only once. The rearrangement uses TRBV5-1 and TRBJ1-3, with D possibly matching TRBD1 (6 bases). V was shortened by 5 bases and J by 4 bases, with 16 bases between the two germline ends. The CDR3 runs 15 residues. Germline-derived CDR1 and CDR2 are SGHRS and YFSETQ. CDR3 amino acids: CASRHSRGPGNTIYF. In DNA form, the CDR3 reads TGCGCCAGCAGACATTCCAGGGGACCCGGAAACACCATATATTTT.

The chain recombines TRBV9 with TRBJ1-1; 9 bases are a match to TRBD1. The germline V gene has CDR1 SGDLS and CDR2 YYNGEE. Unmatched junction bases numbered 4, after V lost 0 bases and J lost 1 base. The CDR3 is 16 residues long. The CDR3, as DNA: TGTGCCAGCAGCGTAGGGGACAGGGTAAAGAACACTGAAGCTTTCTTT. This sequence encodes CASSVGDRVKNTEAFF.

The rearrangement uses TRBV7-2 and TRBJ1-5, with a tentative D call TRBD1 (5 bases). Germline lookup yields CDR1 SGHTA and CDR2 FQGNSA. CDR3 length: 15 amino acids. Trimming removed 6 bases at V and 7 bases at J, with 19 bases between. The CDR3 nucleotides are TGTGCCAGCAGTTATACATCTGCGGGGGAACAGCCCCAGCATTTT. Translated: CASSYTSAGEQPQHF.

This rearrangement joins TRBV24-1 to TRBJ1-2; 10 positions agree with TRBD1. The CDR3 totals 15 residues. The ends lost 4 bases at V and 6 bases at J; junction bases unmatched: 7. The germline CDR1 and CDR2 sequences are KGHDR and SFDVKD. CDR3 loop: CATSDLTGGRDGYTF. As DNA, the CDR3 is TGTGCCACCAGTGACCTGACAGGGGGCCGTGATGGCTACACCTTC.

The chain carries TRBV7-2 and TRBJ2-5; weak D call: TRBD1 (5 bases). The V gene's germline CDR1 is SGHTA and CDR2 FQGNSA. V was shortened by 3 bases and J by 1 base, with 9 bases between the two germline ends. This CDR3 is built from 14 residues. The CDR3, as DNA: TGTGCCAGCAGCTTGACAGCGTTCCAAGAGACCCAGTACTTC. This translates into CASSLTAFQETQYF.

The DNA for the CDR3 is TGTGCCAGCAGCTCGGGGGACAGGGGGCATCAGCCCCAGCATTTT. Translation: CASSSGDRGHQPQHF. The V call is TRBV5-8, the J call TRBJ1-5, with 12 bases matching TRBD1. Germline-derived CDR1 and CDR2 are SGHTS and YDEGEE. The CDR3 is 15 residues long. The junction had 3 bases not matched to a gene; V was cut back by 3 bases and J by 5 bases.

The rearrangement joins TRBV15 to TRBJ1-1; D is possibly TRBD1 (5 bases). V was shortened by 2 bases and J by 4 bases, with 14 bases between the two germline ends. The CDR3 is 15 amino acids. Germline CDR1 and CDR2: LNHNV and YYDKDF (reference sequence). CDR3 region: CATSRKGLQATEAFF. The CDR3 DNA follows: TGTGCCACCAGCAGAAAGGGACTACAGGCCACTGAAGCTTTCTTT.

A remark on this clone: A much larger clone differs by one base, so this may be a read error. The same CDR3 is also encoded by other DNA sequences in this sample. The rearrangement uses TRBV6-5 and TRBJ2-7; 8 nucleotides agree with TRBD1. Germline V gene sequence: CDR1 MNHEY, CDR2 SVGAGI. This CDR3 has 16 amino acids. V lost 4 bases and J lost 2; bases outside the gene matches: 10. The CDR3 loop reads CASSFSAGTGAYEQYF. CDR3 nucleotide sequence: TGTGCCAGCAGTTTCTCTGCGGGGACAGGAGCCTACGAGCAGTACTTC.

CDR3 sequence: CASSLSRLSNTEAFF. CDR3 sequence (DNA): TGTGCCAGCAGCCTCTCGCGCTTGTCGAACACTGAAGCTTTCTTT. The chain is built from TRBV7-2 and TRBJ1-1; no definite D call. The CDR3 loop spans 15 amino acids. With 5 bases removed from V and 1 base from J, the gap between germline ends came to 14 bases. The germline V gene encodes CDR1 SGHTA and CDR2 FQGNSA.

V and J are TRBV6-5 and TRBJ1-2, with 8 bases aligning to TRBD1. Germline assignment: CDR1 MNHEY and CDR2 SVGAGI. The V gene end was trimmed by 6 bases and the J gene end by 4 bases; junction bases not matched to a gene: 4. The CDR3 has 13 residues. CDR3 in amino acids: CASSLDRAYGYTF. In nucleotides, the CDR3 is TGTGCCAGCAGCCTGGACAGGGCCTATGGCTACACCTTC.

The count of this clone is one. This CDR3 is CASSPSEETQYF. The CDR3 nucleotides are TGTGCCAGCTCACCATCCGAAGAGACCCAGTACTTC. This chain joins TRBV18 and TRBJ2-5; D is unclear. V lost 2 bases to trimming and J lost 3 bases, with 4 bases between them. This CDR3 is 12 amino acids long. Germline CDR1 is KGHSH and CDR2 is LQKENI.

The chain recombines TRBV30 with TRBJ2-3; 9 bases line up with TRBD2. The CDR3 consists of 17 residues. J gave up 4 bases and V 3 bases, and 14 bases lay outside the gene matches. In germline, CDR1 is GTSNPN, CDR2 SVGIG (reference sequence). The CDR3 is CAWRAFAGGLFADTQYF. As DNA, the CDR3 is TGTGCCTGGAGGGCCTTCGCGGGGGGGTTATTTGCAGATACGCAGTATTTT. Filled out from reference TRBV30 and TRBJ2-3, the complete variable domain reads SQTIHQWPATLVQPVGSPLSLECTVEGTSNPNLYWYRQAAGRGLQLLFYSVGIGQISSEVPQNLSASRPQDRQFILSSKKLLLSDSGFYLCAWRAFAGGLFADTQYFGPGTRLTVL.

V and J are TRBV5-1 and TRBJ2-3; D is possibly TRBD1 (6 bases). This CDR3 has 15 amino acids. Trimming removed 0 bases at V and 5 bases at J, with 13 bases between. Per germline, CDR1 SGHRS and CDR2 YFSETQ. The CDR3: CASSLAGQNIDTQYF. CDR3 nucleotides: TGCGCCAGCAGCTTGGCCGGACAGAACATAGATACGCAGTATTTT.

This clone was picked up a small number of times. The chain combines TRBV27 with TRBJ1-4, with D possibly matching TRBD1 (6 bases). Germline assignment: CDR1 MNHEY and CDR2 SMNVEV (reference sequence). The CDR3 has 14 residues. Trimming cost V 9 bases and J 5 bases, with 16 bases left between them. CDR3 amino acids: CAREMGGPNEKLFF. The CDR3 nucleotides read TGTGCCAGAGAGATGGGGGGGCCAAATGAAAAACTGTTTTTT.

The chain joins TRBV5-1 to TRBJ1-2, with TRBD1 matching 10 bases. With V trimmed by 0 bases and J by 8 bases, 10 bases remained unmatched. CDR3 length: 16 amino acids. Germline V lookup: CDR1 SGHRS, CDR2 YFSETQ. The CDR3 sequence is CASSLVGTGATFGYTF. CDR3 DNA sequence: TGCGCCAGCAGCTTGGTTGGGACAGGGGCGACCTTCGGCTACACCTTC.

This chain joins TRBV11-2 and TRBJ2-7; 7 positions match TRBD1. V trimming: 5 bases; J trimming: 3 bases; junction bases outside the gene matches: 7. This CDR3 comprises 14 residues. Germline CDR1 reads SGHAT; CDR2 reads FQNNGV. The CDR3 loop is CASSVRQGIYEQYF. In DNA form, the CDR3 reads TGTGCCAGCAGCGTCCGACAGGGTATCTACGAGCAGTACTTC.

This clone appeared once. This sequence joins TRBV18 and TRBJ2-3; no clear D. The V gene's germline CDR1 is KGHSH and CDR2 LQKENI. The CDR3 runs 14 residues. Trimming shortened V by 1 base and J by 0 bases, and 5 bases separated the two germline ends. The CDR3 loop is CASSPLQSTDTQYF. CDR3 in DNA: TGTGCCAGCTCACCACTGCAGAGCACAGATACGCAGTATTTT.

In its sample, this clone was seen once. The CDR3 nucleotides read TGTGCCAGCAGGCGAAGCAGGGGTTCGGGTGAAAAACTGTTTTTT. Translation gives CASRRSRGSGEKLFF. This rearrangement joins TRBV27 to TRBJ1-4, with D perhaps TRBD1 (6 bases). The CDR3 runs to 15 residues. V lost 6 bases and J 7 bases, leaving 18 bases between the germline ends. Germline-derived CDR1 and CDR2 are MNHEY and SMNVEV (reference sequence).

The genes are TRBV9 and TRBJ1-2; 7 bases are a match to TRBD1. Germline-derived CDR1 and CDR2 are SGDLS and YYNGEE. V lost 3 bases to trimming and J lost 1 base; unmatched junction nucleotides: 6. This CDR3 is 15 amino acids long. The CDR3 nucleotides read TGTGCCAGCAGCGCCCACAGGGGTAGTAACTATGGCTACACCTTC. It translates to CASSAHRGSNYGYTF.

The J gene is TRBJ1-5, the V gene TRBV4-2; 7 bases are shared with TRBD1. V lost 4 bases, J lost 5 bases, and 14 bases stayed unmatched. The CDR3 covers 17 residues. CDR1 and CDR2 (germline): LGHNA, YNFKEQ. The CDR3 DNA reads TGTGCCAGCAGCCCAGTACGAGACAGGGACTTTTATCAGCCCCAGCATTTT. Translated, it gives CASSPVRDRDFYQPQHF.

The chain uses TRBV7-9 and TRBJ1-2, with TRBD1 matching over 7 bases. The CDR3 extends over 15 amino acids. Germline values: CDR1 SEHNR, CDR2 FQNEAQ (reference sequence). Trimming took 0 bases from V and 4 from J; bases not matched to a gene: 5. The CDR3 spells CASSLAAGQPYGYTF. As DNA, the CDR3 is TGTGCCAGCAGCTTAGCTGCGGGACAGCCCTATGGCTACACCTTC.

The V and J genes are TRBV11-2 and TRBJ2-3; TRBD2 matches at 9 bases. V was clipped by 5 bases and J by 4 bases; unmatched bases: 13. Germline V gives CDR1 SGHAT, CDR2 FQNNGV. The CDR3 has 17 amino acids. CDR3 nucleotide sequence: TGTGCCAGCAGCGTACTCTCTCTGCGGGGGGGTGCAGATACGCAGTATTTT. It translates to CASSVLSLRGGADTQYF.